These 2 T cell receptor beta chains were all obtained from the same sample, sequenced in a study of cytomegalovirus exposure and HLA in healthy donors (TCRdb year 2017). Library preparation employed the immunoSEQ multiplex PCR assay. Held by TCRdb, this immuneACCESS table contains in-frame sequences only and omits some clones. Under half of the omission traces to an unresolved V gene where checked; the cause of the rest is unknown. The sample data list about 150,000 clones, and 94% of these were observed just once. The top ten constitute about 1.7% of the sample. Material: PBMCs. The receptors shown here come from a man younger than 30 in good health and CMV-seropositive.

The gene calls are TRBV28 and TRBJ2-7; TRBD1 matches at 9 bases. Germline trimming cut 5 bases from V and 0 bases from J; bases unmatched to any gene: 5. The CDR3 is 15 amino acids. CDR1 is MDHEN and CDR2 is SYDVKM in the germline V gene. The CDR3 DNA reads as TGTGCCAGCAGTACCCCGGGACAGGGCTCCTACGAGCAGTACTTC. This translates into CASSTPGQGSYEQYF.

The CDR3 coding sequence is TGTGCCAGCAGCTTAGCGAGGGCCAGGGAGGAGTTGGAGACCCAGTACTTC. It specifies CASSLARAREELETQYF. This chain connects TRBV7-8 to TRBJ2-5; the D gene is possibly TRBD2 (6 bases). The V end lost 0 bases, the J end lost 5 bases, and 19 bases lay between the germline ends. Germline assignment: CDR1 SGHVS and CDR2 FQNEAQ. The CDR3 is made up of 17 amino acids.